This TCR beta chain is drawn from a study of glioma-infiltrating T cells. Study conclusions and caveats: Tissue-blood divergence was below expectation in non-neoplastic patients, above in gliomas. Tissue and blood shared very few CDR3 sequences.

TCR alpha and beta CDR3 regions were amplified from RNA using iRepertoire nested multiplex PCR. Tissue mRNA or PBMC total RNA, 100-400 ng, went into one-step reverse transcription and amplification. TCRdb re-analysed the multiplex PCR reads in MiXCR, keeping a single row per CDR3 protein. The data contain 9,500 to 15,000 distinct CDR3 sequences, 26% of them seen just once; the ten biggest clones take up 40% to 50%. As concerns this clonotype: Its antigen is not identified.

The germline V gene encodes CDR1 SGHRS and CDR2 YFSETQ. V was shortened by 0 bases and J by 0 bases, with 3 bases between the two germline ends. The CDR3 runs to 14 residues. This TCR came from a human donor with low-grade glioma or glioblastoma, undergoing nonglioma brain surgery, or in good health (not recorded which). The chain joins TRBV5-1 to TRBJ2-2; unclear D gene. Sequencing was performed on glioma tissue, nonneoplastic brain tissue, or PBMCs (not recorded which). The CDR3 DNA reads TGCGCCAGCAGCTTGGGAACGAACACCGGGGAGCTGTTTTTT. Its protein is CASSLGTNTGELFF.